This T cell receptor (beta chain) was identified in a study of blood T cell repertoires in COVID-19. Study-level information: T cells, B-cell-depleted T cells, or PBMCs provided the cDNA or gDNA that served as material.

In the original processing: Reference gene primer amplification gave estimated nucleated cell counts. Libraries were prepared by immunoSEQ multiplex PCR; TCRdb keeps only in-frame clonotypes and omits some of them. D and trimming come from the DNA, and the V and J calls and clone size come from that table. The sample includes fewer than 650,000 clones, approximately 91% of them seen just once. There are 15 residues in the CDR3. V lost 5 bases to trimming and J lost 1 base; unmatched junction nucleotides: 7. CDR1 and CDR2 from the germline V gene are SEHNR and FQNEAQ (reference sequence). Seattle-derived patients entered the study during active infection and were followed longitudinally.

This chain connects TRBV7-9 to TRBJ1-1, with 7 positions matching TRBD1. This sequence originates from a woman between 45 and 65 years old with COVID-19, enrolled during active disease. The material sequenced was peripheral blood. CDR3 protein: CASSPPQGGNTEAFF. The CDR3 nucleotides read TGTGCCAGCAGCCCTCCCCAGGGGGGGAACACTGAAGCTTTCTTT.